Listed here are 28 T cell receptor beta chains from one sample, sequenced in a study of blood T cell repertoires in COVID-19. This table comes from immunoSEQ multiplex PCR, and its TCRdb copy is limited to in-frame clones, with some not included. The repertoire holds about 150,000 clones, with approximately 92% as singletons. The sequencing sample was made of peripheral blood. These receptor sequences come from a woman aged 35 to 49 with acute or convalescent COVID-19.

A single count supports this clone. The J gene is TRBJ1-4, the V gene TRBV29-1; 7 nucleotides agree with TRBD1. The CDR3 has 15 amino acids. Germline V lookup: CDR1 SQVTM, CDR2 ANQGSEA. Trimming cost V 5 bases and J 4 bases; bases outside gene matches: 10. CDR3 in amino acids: CSVTFGTAGNEKLFF. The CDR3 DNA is TGCAGCGTTACCTTTGGGACAGCCGGTAATGAAAAACTGTTTTTT.

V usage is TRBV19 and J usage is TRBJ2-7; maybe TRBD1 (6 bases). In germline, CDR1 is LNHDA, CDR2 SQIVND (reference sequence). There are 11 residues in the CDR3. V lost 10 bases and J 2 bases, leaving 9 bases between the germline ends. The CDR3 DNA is TGTGCCACAGGACAGACCTACGAGCAGTACTTC. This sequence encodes CATGQTYEQYF.

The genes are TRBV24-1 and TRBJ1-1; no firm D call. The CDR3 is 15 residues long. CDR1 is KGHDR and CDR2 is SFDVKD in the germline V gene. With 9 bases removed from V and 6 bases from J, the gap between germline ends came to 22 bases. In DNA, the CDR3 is TGTGCCACCCGCGATAGTAGTAACTACGGGGCTGAAGCTTTCTTT. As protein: CATRDSSNYGAEAFF.

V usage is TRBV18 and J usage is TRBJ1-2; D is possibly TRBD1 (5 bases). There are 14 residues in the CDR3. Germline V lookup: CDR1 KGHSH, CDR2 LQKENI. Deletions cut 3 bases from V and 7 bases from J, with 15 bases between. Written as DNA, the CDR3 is TGTGCCAGCTCACCTTCGAGCAGGGCCGGTGGCTACACCTTC. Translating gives CASSPSSRAGGYTF.

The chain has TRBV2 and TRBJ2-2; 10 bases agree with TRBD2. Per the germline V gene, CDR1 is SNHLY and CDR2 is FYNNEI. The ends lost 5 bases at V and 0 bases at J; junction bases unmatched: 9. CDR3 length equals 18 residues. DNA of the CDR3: TGTGCCAGCAGTAGAGGGAGTAGCGGGGGGCCGAACACCGGGGAGCTGTTTTTT. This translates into CASSRGSSGGPNTGELFF.

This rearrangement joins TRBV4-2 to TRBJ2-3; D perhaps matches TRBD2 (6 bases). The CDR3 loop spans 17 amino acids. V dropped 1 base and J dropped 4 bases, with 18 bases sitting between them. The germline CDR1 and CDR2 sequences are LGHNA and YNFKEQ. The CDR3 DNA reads TGTGCCAGCAGCCAAGGGGGGACTCCCAGGTCCCCAGATACGCAGTATTTT. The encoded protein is CASSQGGTPRSPDTQYF.

CDR3 coding DNA: TGTGCCACCAGCAGAGCGCCCGTGGAGGGAGGGGACAATCAGCCCCAGCATTTT. Its translation: CATSRAPVEGGDNQPQHF. The chain employs TRBV15 and TRBJ1-5; tentatively, D is TRBD1 (5 bases). Germline V gene data show CDR1 as LNHNV and CDR2 as YYDKDF (reference sequence). Deletions cut 1 base from V and 3 bases from J, with 19 bases between. The CDR3 consists of 18 residues.

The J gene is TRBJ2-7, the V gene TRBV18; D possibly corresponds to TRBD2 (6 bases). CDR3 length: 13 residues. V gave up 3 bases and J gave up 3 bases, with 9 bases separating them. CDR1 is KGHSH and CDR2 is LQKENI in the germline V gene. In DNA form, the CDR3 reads TGTGCCAGCTCACCTCCGGGGGACTACGAGCAGTACTTC. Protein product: CASSPPGDYEQYF.

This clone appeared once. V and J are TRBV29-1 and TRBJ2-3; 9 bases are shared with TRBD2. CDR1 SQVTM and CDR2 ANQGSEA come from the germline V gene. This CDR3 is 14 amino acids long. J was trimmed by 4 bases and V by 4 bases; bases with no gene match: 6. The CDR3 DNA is TGCAGCGTTGTCTACGCGGGAGGGGCAGATACGCAGTATTTT. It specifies CSVVYAGGADTQYF.

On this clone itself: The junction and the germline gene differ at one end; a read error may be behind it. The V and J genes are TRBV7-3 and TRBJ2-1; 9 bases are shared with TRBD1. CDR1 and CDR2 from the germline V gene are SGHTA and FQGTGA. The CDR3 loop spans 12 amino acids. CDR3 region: CASSLTDRGMLF. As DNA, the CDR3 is TGTGCCAGCAGCTTGACAGACAGGGGGATGCTCTTC.

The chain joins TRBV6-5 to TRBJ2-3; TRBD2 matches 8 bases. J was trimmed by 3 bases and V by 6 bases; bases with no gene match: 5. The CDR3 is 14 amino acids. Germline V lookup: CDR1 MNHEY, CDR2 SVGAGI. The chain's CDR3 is CASRKRELTDTQYF. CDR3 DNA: TGTGCCAGCAGAAAGCGGGAGTTGACAGATACGCAGTATTTT.

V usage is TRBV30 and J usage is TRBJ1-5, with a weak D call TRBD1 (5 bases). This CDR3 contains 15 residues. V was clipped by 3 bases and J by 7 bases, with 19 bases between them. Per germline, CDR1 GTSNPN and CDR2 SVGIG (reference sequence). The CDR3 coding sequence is TGTGCCTGGAGCCTCGGGACTGCCGGGAAGCAGCCCCAGCATTTT. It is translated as CAWSLGTAGKQPQHF.

CDR3 protein: CAWRPYTYTEAFF. The CDR3 DNA is TGTGCCTGGAGACCTTACACGTACACTGAAGCTTTCTTT. The gene calls are TRBV30 and TRBJ1-1; no clear D gene. The CDR3 contains 13 residues. Trimming cost V 3 bases and J 3 bases, with 11 bases left between them. In germline, CDR1 is GTSNPN, CDR2 SVGIG (reference sequence).

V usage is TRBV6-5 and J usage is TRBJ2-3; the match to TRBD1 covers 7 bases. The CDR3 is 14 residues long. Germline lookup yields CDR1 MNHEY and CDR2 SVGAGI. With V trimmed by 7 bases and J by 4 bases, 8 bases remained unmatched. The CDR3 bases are TGTGCCAGCACCCTTTACAGGGGTTCAGATACGCAGTATTTT. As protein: CASTLYRGSDTQYF.

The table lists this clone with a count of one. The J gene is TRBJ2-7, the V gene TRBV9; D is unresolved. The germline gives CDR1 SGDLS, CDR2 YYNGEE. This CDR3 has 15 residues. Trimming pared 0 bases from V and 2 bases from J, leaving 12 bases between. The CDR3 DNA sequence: TGTGCCAGCAGCGTAGAGGCAGGTCCCACCTACGAGCAGTACTTC. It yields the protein CASSVEAGPTYEQYF.

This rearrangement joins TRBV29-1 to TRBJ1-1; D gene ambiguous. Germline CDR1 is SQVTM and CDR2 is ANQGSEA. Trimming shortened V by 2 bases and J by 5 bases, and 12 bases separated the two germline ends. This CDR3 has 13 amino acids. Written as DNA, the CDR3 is TGCAGCGTTGAATTTCCGGGGAGGACTGAAGCTTTCTTT. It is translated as CSVEFPGRTEAFF.

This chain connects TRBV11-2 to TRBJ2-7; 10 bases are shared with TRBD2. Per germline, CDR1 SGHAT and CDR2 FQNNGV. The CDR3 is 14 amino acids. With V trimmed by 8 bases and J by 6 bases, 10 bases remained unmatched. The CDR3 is CASLSLAGVSEQYF. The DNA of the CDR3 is TGTGCCAGCTTATCGCTAGCGGGGGTAAGCGAGCAGTACTTC.

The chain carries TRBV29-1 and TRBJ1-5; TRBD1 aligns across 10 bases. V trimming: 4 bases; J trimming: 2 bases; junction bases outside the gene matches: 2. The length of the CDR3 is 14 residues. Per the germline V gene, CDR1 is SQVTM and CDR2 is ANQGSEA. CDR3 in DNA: TGCAGCGTTGGACAGGGGGCAGGCAATCAGCCCCAGCATTTT. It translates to CSVGQGAGNQPQHF.

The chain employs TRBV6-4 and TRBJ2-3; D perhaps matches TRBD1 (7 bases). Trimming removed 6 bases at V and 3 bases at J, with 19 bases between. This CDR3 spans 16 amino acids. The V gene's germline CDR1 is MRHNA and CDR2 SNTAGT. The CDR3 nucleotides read TGTGCCAGCAGCAGGGGGGCTTCAGGCATAACAGATACGCAGTATTTT. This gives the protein CASSRGASGITDTQYF.

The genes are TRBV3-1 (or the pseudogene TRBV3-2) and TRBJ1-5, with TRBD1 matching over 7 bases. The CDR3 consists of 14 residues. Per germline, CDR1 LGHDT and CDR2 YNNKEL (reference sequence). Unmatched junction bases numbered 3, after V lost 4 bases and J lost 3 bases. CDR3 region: CASSPGTVNQPQHF. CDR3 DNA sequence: TGTGCCAGCAGCCCCGGGACAGTCAATCAGCCCCAGCATTTT.

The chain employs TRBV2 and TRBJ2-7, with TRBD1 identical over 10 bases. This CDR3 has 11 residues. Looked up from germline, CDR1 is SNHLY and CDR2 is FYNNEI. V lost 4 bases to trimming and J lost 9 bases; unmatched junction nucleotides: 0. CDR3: CASSGDRGQYF. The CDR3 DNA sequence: TGTGCCAGCAGTGGGGACAGGGGGCAGTACTTC.

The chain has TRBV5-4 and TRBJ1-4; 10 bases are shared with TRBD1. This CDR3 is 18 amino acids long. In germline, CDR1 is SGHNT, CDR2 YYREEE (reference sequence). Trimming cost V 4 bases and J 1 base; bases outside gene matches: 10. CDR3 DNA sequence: TGTGCCAGCAGCAGAAGGACAGGGGGAATGGGAACTAATGAAAAACTGTTTTTT. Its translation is CASSRRTGGMGTNEKLFF.

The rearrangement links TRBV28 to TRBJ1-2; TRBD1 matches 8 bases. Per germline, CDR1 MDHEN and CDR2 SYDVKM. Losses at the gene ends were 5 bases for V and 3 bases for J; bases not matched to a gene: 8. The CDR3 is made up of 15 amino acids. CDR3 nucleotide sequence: TGTGCCAGCAGTCCTGGGGGGACAGGAGACTATGGCTACACCTTC. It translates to CASSPGGTGDYGYTF.

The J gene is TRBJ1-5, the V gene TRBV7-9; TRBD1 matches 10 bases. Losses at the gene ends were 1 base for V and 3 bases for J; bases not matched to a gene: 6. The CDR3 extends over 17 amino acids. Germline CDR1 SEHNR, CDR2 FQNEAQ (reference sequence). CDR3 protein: CASSLVSGTGDNQPQHF. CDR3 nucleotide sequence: TGTGCCAGCAGCTTAGTTTCGGGGACAGGGGACAATCAGCCCCAGCATTTT.

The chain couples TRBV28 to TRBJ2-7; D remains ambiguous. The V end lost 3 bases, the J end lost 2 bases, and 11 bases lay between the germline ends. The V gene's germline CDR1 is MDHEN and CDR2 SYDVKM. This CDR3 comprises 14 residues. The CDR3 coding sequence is TGTGCCAGCAGTTTGGCCATCTTTGCCTACGAGCAGTACTTC. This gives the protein CASSLAIFAYEQYF.

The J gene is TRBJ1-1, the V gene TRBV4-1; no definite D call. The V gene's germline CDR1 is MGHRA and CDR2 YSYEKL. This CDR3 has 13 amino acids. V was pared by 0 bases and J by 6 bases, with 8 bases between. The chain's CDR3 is CASSQEPVAEAFF. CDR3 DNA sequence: TGCGCCAGCAGCCAAGAACCGGTCGCTGAAGCTTTCTTT.

CDR3 in amino acids: CASSIQALGQGIIAKNIQYF. The CDR3 DNA sequence: TGTGCCAGCAGCATACAGGCCCTAGGGCAGGGGATCATAGCCAAAAACATTCAGTACTTC. The chain employs TRBV21-1 and TRBJ2-4; TRBD1 is the table's D call, not checked against the DNA. TRBV21-1 is a pseudogene locus. The CDR3 runs to 20 residues.

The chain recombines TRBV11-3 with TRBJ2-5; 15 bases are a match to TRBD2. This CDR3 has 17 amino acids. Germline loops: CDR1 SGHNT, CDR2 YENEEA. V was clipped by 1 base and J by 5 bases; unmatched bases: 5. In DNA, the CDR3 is TGTGCCAGCAGCTTAGGGACTAGCGGGAGGGCCTTGGAGACCCAGTACTTC. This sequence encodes CASSLGTSGRALETQYF.